Below, 21 T cell receptor beta chains from the same sample are listed, as sequenced in a study of Ad26.COV2.S vaccination and SARS-CoV-2 variants. Treatment of the sample: some 20 received Ad26.COV2.S at low or high dose, single or two shots; 5 received placebo; per-sample allocation not given. Samples were taken on day 63 after the first vaccine or placebo injection. Some clones are missing from TCRdb's copy, which holds only in-frame ones; the method was immunoSEQ multiplex PCR. The sample holds just under 250,000 clones, approximately 87% seen once. The specimen was peripheral blood, collected in a trial of Ad26.COV2.S vaccine versus placebo. The receptor set was obtained from a person between 18 and 65 years old who received the Ad26.COV2.S COVID-19 vaccine or a placebo.

The V gene is TRBV6-6, the J gene TRBJ1-5, with a tentative D call TRBD1 (6 bases). Trimming shortened V by 1 base and J by 11 bases, and 15 bases separated the two germline ends. Germline V gene sequence: CDR1 MNHNY, CDR2 SVGAGI (reference sequence). The CDR3 has 14 amino acids. CDR3 sequence reads: CASSYLDRLTAQHF. CDR3 nucleotides: TGTGCCAGCAGTTACTTGGACAGACTTACGGCCCAGCATTTT.

The rearrangement joins TRBV18 to TRBJ2-3; no clear D gene. This CDR3 has 13 residues. Germline V gene sequence: CDR1 KGHSH, CDR2 LQKENI. Deletions cut 3 bases from V and 5 bases from J, with 9 bases between. CDR3 residues: CASSPQLGDTQYF. The CDR3 DNA reads TGTGCCAGCTCACCTCAGCTGGGAGATACGCAGTATTTT.

V usage is TRBV28 and J usage is TRBJ2-7; a possible D gene is TRBD2 (7 bases). Per germline, CDR1 MDHEN and CDR2 SYDVKM. The CDR3 extends over 15 amino acids. V was trimmed by 3 bases and J by 12 bases, leaving 24 bases between them. The DNA for the CDR3 is TGTGCCAGCAGTTTCCAGGCGGGGGCCCCTCAGGGTCTGTACTTC. Amino acids: CASSFQAGAPQGLYF. Combining the CDR3 with reference TRBV28 and TRBJ2-7 gives the whole variable domain DVKVTQSSRYLVKRTGEKVFLECVQDMDHENMFWYRQDPGLGLRLIYFSYDVKMKEKGDIPEGYSVSREKKERFSLILESASTNQTSMYLCASSFQAGAPQGLYFGPGTRLTVT.

This chain connects TRBV6-5 to TRBJ1-2; TRBD1 matches at 7 bases. CDR3 length equals 13 residues. The V gene end was trimmed by 8 bases and the J gene end by 2 bases; junction bases not matched to a gene: 5. Germline assignment: CDR1 MNHEY and CDR2 SVGAGI. The CDR3 region is CASEGQRNYGYTF. The CDR3 region has the DNA TGTGCCAGCGAGGGACAGCGCAACTATGGCTACACCTTC.

The chain couples TRBV7-2 to TRBJ2-1; possibly TRBD2 for D (5 bases). Germline V gives CDR1 SGHTA, CDR2 FQGNSA. V was cut by 7 bases and J by 9 bases, with 19 bases left in between. The CDR3 loop spans 14 amino acids. CDR3 residues: CASTQPTKGSEQFF. The CDR3 nucleotides read TGTGCCAGCACCCAGCCGACTAAGGGAAGTGAGCAGTTCTTC.

The rearrangement uses TRBV5-1 and TRBJ1-4, with no clear D. Trimming pared 4 bases from V and 6 bases from J, leaving 19 bases between. The CDR3 runs to 16 residues. Germline V gives CDR1 SGHRS, CDR2 YFSETQ. The CDR3 protein is CASSPYHLGLDEKLFF. The CDR3 region has the DNA TGCGCCAGCAGCCCATATCACCTAGGCCTAGATGAAAAACTGTTTTTT.

There are a few counts of this clone. V gene TRBV7-2 combines with J gene TRBJ1-1; D gene ambiguous. Germline V CDR1 and CDR2: SGHTA, FQGNSA. The CDR3 loop spans 14 amino acids. V was cut by 4 bases and J by 1 base, with 10 bases left in between. CDR3 protein: CASSSLGPNTEAFF. In DNA, the CDR3 is TGTGCCAGCAGCTCTTTAGGACCGAACACTGAAGCTTTCTTT.

V is TRBV9 and J is TRBJ2-3, with 9 bases aligning to TRBD2. The junction had 3 bases not matched to a gene; V was cut back by 1 base and J by 3 bases. The germline V gene has CDR1 SGDLS and CDR2 YYNGEE. The CDR3 is made up of 15 amino acids. CDR3 protein: CASSVSSGRTDTQYF. The CDR3 DNA is TGTGCCAGCAGCGTAAGTAGCGGGAGAACAGATACGCAGTATTTT.

The chain has TRBV9 and TRBJ2-7, with 7 bases lining up with TRBD1. Germline V lookup: CDR1 SGDLS, CDR2 YYNGEE. Trimming cost V 3 bases and J 2 bases; bases outside gene matches: 5. The CDR3 is made up of 14 amino acids. The CDR3 reads CASSAGTEAYEQYF. DNA of the CDR3: TGTGCCAGCAGCGCCGGGACAGAAGCCTACGAGCAGTACTTC.

CDR3 coding DNA: TGTGCCAGCGCCCAGAGGTCGAGGGGTCAATCCTACAATGAGCAGTTCTTC. This translates into CASAQRSRGQSYNEQFF. The V and J genes are TRBV3-1 (or the pseudogene TRBV3-2) and TRBJ2-1; D is tentatively TRBD1 or TRBD2 (5 bases each). Trimming stripped 8 bases from V and 1 base from J, with 21 bases between. The CDR3 has 17 amino acids. CDR1 is LGHDT and CDR2 is YNNKEL in the germline V gene (reference sequence).

The rearrangement joins TRBV19 to TRBJ2-7; no reliable D call. CDR1 is LNHDA and CDR2 is SQIVND in the germline V gene (reference sequence). Trimming took off 6 bases at V and 2 bases at J, with 8 bases between the two ends. The CDR3 covers 12 residues. The CDR3 DNA reads TGTGCCAGTAGAGGCCAGACCTACGAGCAGTACTTC. The encoded protein is CASRGQTYEQYF.

The chain employs TRBV24-1 and TRBJ1-1; TRBD1 might be the D (5 bases). The CDR3 covers 16 residues. From germline, CDR1 is KGHDR and CDR2 SFDVKD. Trimming removed 3 bases from V and 1 base from J, with 14 bases in between. The CDR3 nucleotides are TGTGCCACCAGTGATGGCGCGGGGCGGGGGAACACTGAAGCTTTCTTT. It specifies CATSDGAGRGNTEAFF.

The V call is TRBV11-3, the J call TRBJ2-7, with D perhaps TRBD1 or TRBD2 (6 bases each). The CDR3 has 20 residues. The germline V gene encodes CDR1 SGHNT and CDR2 YENEEA. V lost 5 bases, J lost 2 bases, and 31 bases lay in between. The CDR3 coding sequence is TGTGCCAGCAGCCCCCGGGGCCAGGGGCAGCAAAGCGGGTGGGCCTACGAGCAGTACTTC. Translated: CASSPRGQGQQSGWAYEQYF. Variable domain in full (rest from reference TRBV11-3 and TRBJ2-7): EAGVVQSPRYKIIEKKQPVAFWCNPISGHNTLYWYLQNLGQGPELLIRYENEEAVDDSQLPKDRFSAERLKGVDSTLKIQPAELGDSAVYLCASSPRGQGQQSGWAYEQYFGPGTRLTVT.

Only a few counts were recorded for this clone. J is TRBJ1-2 and V is TRBV19, with unresolved D. This CDR3 region has 14 residues. In germline, CDR1 is LNHDA, CDR2 SQIVND (reference sequence). V lost 5 bases and J 4 bases, leaving 14 bases between the germline ends. The CDR3 loop is CASSPRIAIYGYTF. CDR3 bases: TGTGCCAGTAGTCCAAGGATAGCTATCTATGGCTACACCTTC.

The V gene is TRBV12-3 or TRBV12-4, the J gene TRBJ1-1; 7 nucleotides agree with TRBD1. The V and J ends lost 6 bases and 7 bases, in that order; junction bases with no gene match: 5. This CDR3 contains 12 residues. CDR3 sequence (DNA): TGTGCCAGCAGCAGGGACAGCTTTGAAGCTTTCTTT. This sequence encodes CASSRDSFEAFF.

The genes are TRBV29-1 and TRBJ2-7; 7 bases fit TRBD1. The trim removed 6 bases at V and 1 base at J, leaving 9 bases unmatched. Germline CDR1 reads SQVTM; CDR2 reads ANQGSEA. The CDR3 spans 14 residues. The CDR3 DNA follows: TGCAGCGTCATCGGGACAGACGGGTCCTACGAGCAGTACTTC. This translates into CSVIGTDGSYEQYF.

This clone has just a few counts. This chain joins TRBV6-2 or TRBV6-3 and TRBJ1-2, with D hard to call. The CDR3 is made up of 12 amino acids. Trimming stripped 4 bases from V and 8 bases from J, with 11 bases between. In germline, CDR1 is MNHEY, CDR2 SVGEGT. The CDR3 nucleotides read TGTGCCAGCAGTTCCTACGAACGGGGCTACACCTTC. It is translated as CASSSYERGYTF.

The chain carries TRBV13 and TRBJ2-5; D gene ambiguous. From germline, CDR1 is PRHDT and CDR2 FYEKMQ (reference sequence). The length of the CDR3 is 13 residues. V was pared by 5 bases and J by 5 bases, with 12 bases between. The CDR3 DNA sequence: TGTGCCAGCAGCCATAGAGGATCCGAGACCCAGTACTTC. Translating it yields CASSHRGSETQYF.

V is TRBV3-1 (or the pseudogene TRBV3-2) and J is TRBJ1-4; D not resolved. Germline V gene lookup returns CDR1 LGHDT and CDR2 YNNKEL (reference sequence). Deletions cut 3 bases from V and 7 bases from J, with 18 bases between. The CDR3 length is 16 residues. The CDR3 loop reads CASSQKIGVGFEKLFF. The DNA of the CDR3 is TGTGCCAGCAGCCAGAAGATCGGGGTAGGGTTTGAAAAACTGTTTTTT.

V and J are TRBV19 and TRBJ1-6; 7 bases match TRBD1. V lost 9 bases and J lost 9; bases outside the gene matches: 8. In germline, CDR1 is LNHDA, CDR2 SQIVND (reference sequence). CDR3 length: 13 amino acids. CDR3 amino acids: CASRQGVGSPLHF. In DNA form, the CDR3 reads TGTGCCAGCAGACAGGGCGTGGGTTCACCCCTCCACTTT.

The chain uses TRBV2 and TRBJ2-2; weak D call: TRBD2 (5 bases). V was cut by 6 bases and J by 0 bases, with 11 bases left in between. The CDR3 runs 15 residues. Germline V gene sequence: CDR1 SNHLY, CDR2 FYNNEI. The CDR3 spells CASRKAESNTGELFF. The CDR3 region has the DNA TGTGCCAGCAGGAAAGCGGAGTCGAACACCGGGGAGCTGTTTTTT.